The 6 T cell receptor beta chains reported below all come from one sample, sequenced in a study of blood T cell repertoires in COVID-19. The protocol was immunoSEQ multiplex PCR, while the TCRdb copy is restricted to in-frame clones and leaves out a portion. The table lists some 320,000 clones, 88% of them singletons. Sample: peripheral blood. The receptors derive from a woman aged 25 to 45 who had recovered from COVID-19.

The chain employs TRBV6-6 and TRBJ1-3, with D possibly TRBD1 on 5 matching bases. The CDR3 length is 14 residues. Trimming left V 2 bases short and J 7 bases short, with 12 bases between. Germline V gene sequence: CDR1 MNHNY, CDR2 SVGAGI (reference sequence). CDR3: CASSYEQVTNTIYF. The CDR3 coding sequence is TGTGCCAGCAGTTACGAACAGGTGACGAACACCATATATTTT.

This clone was counted a single time. The rearrangement uses TRBV2 and TRBJ2-3, with 8 bases that match TRBD2. With 6 bases clipped from V and 4 bases from J, the junction kept 6 bases outside the gene matches. The CDR3 sequence is 14 residues long. CDR1 and CDR2 (germline): SNHLY, FYNNEI. CDR3 sequence reads: CASSGGVVADTQYF. In DNA form, the CDR3 reads TGTGCCAGCAGCGGGGGGGTGGTCGCAGATACGCAGTATTTT.

This clone was seen more than once but under ten times. This chain links TRBV19 with TRBJ2-6, with 8 bases lining up with TRBD1. This CDR3 contains 16 residues. Trimming at V came to 5 bases and at J to 4 bases, leaving 7 bases not matched to a gene. Per germline, CDR1 LNHDA and CDR2 SQIVND (reference sequence). CDR3 bases: TGTGCCAGTAGTCCGTCGGACAGGGCAGGGGCCAACGTCCTGACTTTC. Its translation: CASSPSDRAGANVLTF.

The chain employs TRBV5-4 and TRBJ1-2, with 9 bases identical to TRBD1. There are 15 residues in the CDR3. The V and J ends lost 4 bases and 8 bases, in that order; junction bases with no gene match: 12. Per the germline V gene, CDR1 is SGHNT and CDR2 is YYREEE (reference sequence). CDR3 sequence: CASSNPGQGVGGYTF. In DNA, the CDR3 is TGTGCCAGCAGCAACCCGGGACAGGGAGTAGGAGGCTACACCTTC. The full variable domain, completed using reference TRBV5-4 and TRBJ1-2, is ETGVTQSPTHLIKTRGQQVTLRCSSQSGHNTVSWYQQALGQGPQFIFQYYREEENGRGNFPPRFSGLQFPNYSSELNVNALELDDSALYLCASSNPGQGVGGYTFGSGTRLTVV.

This clone was picked up one time. This chain uses TRBV25-1 with TRBJ1-6; 7 positions agree with TRBD1. Germline CDR1 MGHDK, CDR2 SYGVNS. This CDR3 region has 14 residues. The V and J ends lost 3 bases and 10 bases, in that order; junction bases with no gene match: 6. CDR3: CASSESRGRSPLHF. The DNA of the CDR3 is TGTGCCAGCAGTGAGTCCAGGGGGAGATCACCCCTCCACTTT.

The chain's CDR3 is CATITPPGTGIFGANVLTF. CDR3 nucleotide sequence: TGTGCCACCATAACCCCGCCCGGGACAGGTATTTTTGGGGCCAACGTCCTGACTTTC. The V gene is TRBV10-3, the J gene TRBJ2-6, with 8 positions matching TRBD1. V shed 10 bases and J 3 bases; nucleotides not matched to a gene: 20. Germline values: CDR1 ENHRY, CDR2 SYGVKD. The CDR3 length is 19 residues.